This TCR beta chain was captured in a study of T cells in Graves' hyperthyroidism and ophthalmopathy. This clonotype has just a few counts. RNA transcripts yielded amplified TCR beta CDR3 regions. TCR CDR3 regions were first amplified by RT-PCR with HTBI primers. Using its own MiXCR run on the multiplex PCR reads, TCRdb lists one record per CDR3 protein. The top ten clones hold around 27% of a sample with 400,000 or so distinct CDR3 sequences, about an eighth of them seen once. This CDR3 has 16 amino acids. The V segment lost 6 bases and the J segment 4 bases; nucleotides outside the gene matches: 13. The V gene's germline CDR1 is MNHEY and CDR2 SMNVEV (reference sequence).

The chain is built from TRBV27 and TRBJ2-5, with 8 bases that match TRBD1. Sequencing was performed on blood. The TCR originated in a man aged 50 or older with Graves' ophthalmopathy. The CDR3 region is CASSPGNVRGRETQYF. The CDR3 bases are TGTGCCAGCAGCCCGGGGAATGTCAGGGGGCGAGAGACCCAGTACTTC.